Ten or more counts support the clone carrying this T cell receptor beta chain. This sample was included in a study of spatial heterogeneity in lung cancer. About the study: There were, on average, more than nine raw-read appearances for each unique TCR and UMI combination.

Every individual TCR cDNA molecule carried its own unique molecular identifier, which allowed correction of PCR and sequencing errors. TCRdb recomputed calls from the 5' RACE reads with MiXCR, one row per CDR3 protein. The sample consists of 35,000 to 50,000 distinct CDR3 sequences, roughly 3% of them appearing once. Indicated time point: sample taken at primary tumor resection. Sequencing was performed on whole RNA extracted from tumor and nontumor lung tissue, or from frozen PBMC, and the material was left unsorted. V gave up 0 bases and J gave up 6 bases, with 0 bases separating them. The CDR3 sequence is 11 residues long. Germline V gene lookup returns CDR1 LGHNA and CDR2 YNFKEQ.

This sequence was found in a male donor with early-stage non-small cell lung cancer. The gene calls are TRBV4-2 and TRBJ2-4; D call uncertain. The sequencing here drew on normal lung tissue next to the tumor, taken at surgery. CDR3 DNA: TGTGCCAGCAGCCAAGAAAACATTCAGTACTTC. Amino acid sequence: CASSQENIQYF.